The clone carrying this TCR beta chain was detected only once. Trimming pared 6 bases from V and 0 bases from J, leaving 11 bases between. This CDR3 is 15 amino acids long. Germline CDR1 MDHEN, CDR2 SYDVKM. Sequencing used immunoSEQ multiplex PCR; TCRdb keeps in-frame clones, though not all of them. The data show about 200,000 clones, with around 90% seen just once and around 0.85% held by the top ten. This sample was included in a study of blood T cell repertoires in COVID-19. The sequenced material came from peripheral blood. The V gene is TRBV28, the J gene TRBJ1-4; D gene ambiguous. This clonotype was sampled from a man between 60 and 75 years old with COVID-19, enrolled during active disease. CDR3 amino acids: CASSLGGTTNEKLFF. Here the CDR3 DNA reads TGTGCCAGCAGCCTAGGAGGTACAACTAATGAAAAACTGTTTTTT.